Listed below are T cell receptor beta chains from one sample, sequenced in a study of beta chain features in type 1 diabetes. Using immunoSEQ multiplex PCR, the repertoire was profiled, and TCRdb retains in-frame clones only, with some absent. Among more than 550,000 clones listed, over 12% were seen once. Sequencing was done on a sample of naive CD4+ T cells from blood. The source of these receptors is a man aged 18 to 35 with type 1 diabetes. Both conserved end residues are part of each CDR3. The D gene is left open where the match is weak. Only some rows state a clone size, as once, few, many or a class for expanded clones.

D gene,V gene,J gene,clone size,CDR3 DNA,CDR3 protein
-,TRBV12-5,TRBJ2-1,-,TGTGCTAGTGGTTTGGTAACCTCAAGCTTACAGTCCCTACTTACCTACAATGAGCAGTTCTTC,CASGLVTSSLQSLLTYNEQFF
-,TRBV30,TRBJ1-1,-,TGTGCCTGGAGGGTGGGGGGATACACTGAAGCTTTCTTT,CAWRVGGYTEAFF
-,TRBV18,TRBJ2-5,few,TGTGCCAGCTCACCTAGAGAGACCCAGTACTTC,CASSPRETQYF
-,TRBV23-1,TRBJ2-5,-,TGCGCCAGCAGTCAGGCTACTTATACAGGGTCAGAGACCCAGTACTTC,CASSQATYTGSETQYF
-,TRBV6-6,TRBJ1-5,few,TGTGCCAGCAGTACCACCGGGAGGGAGATCAATCAGCCCCAGCATTTT,CASSTTGREINQPQHF
TRBD2,TRBV20-1,TRBJ2-5,-,TGCAGTGCCCAGCGGGATGGGACCCAGTACTTC,CSAQRDGTQYF
-,TRBV6-5,TRBJ2-7,few,TGTGCCAGCATTTCCCAGACTAAAATCGAGCAGTACTTC,CASISQTKIEQYF
-,TRBV7-8,TRBJ2-1,-,TGTGCCAGCAGCTTAGATGGGACCGGTTGGAATGAGCAGTTCTTC,CASSLDGTGWNEQFF
TRBD1,TRBV7-3,TRBJ1-2,-,TGTGCCAGCAGCCCCTACCTAGGGACAGCTAACTATGGCTACACCTTC,CASSPYLGTANYGYTF
-,TRBV20-1,TRBJ2-5,-,TGCAGTGCGCAGAAAGAGACCCAGTACTTC,CSAQKETQYF
-,TRBV25-1,TRBJ1-2,-,TGTGCCAGCAGTGGTAAAGGGTACGGCGGCTACACCTTC,CASSGKGYGGYTF
-,TRBV15,TRBJ1-1,-,TGTGCCACCAGCAGAGGACAGGTTGCTGAAGCTTTCTTT,CATSRGQVAEAFF
TRBD1,TRBV28,TRBJ1-2,few,TGTGCCAGCACTGGGACAGTGTATGGCTACACCTTC,CASTGTVYGYTF
-,TRBV6-6,TRBJ1-4,-,TGTGCCAGCAGTTCTAAAGGGTTGGCTAATGAAAAACTGTTTTTT,CASSSKGLANEKLFF
-,TRBV21-1,TRBJ1-2,few,TGTGCCAGCAGCAAAGGACCAGGGGATGGCTACACCTTC,CASSKGPGDGYTF
-,TRBV9,TRBJ2-3,-,TGTGCCAGCAGCACCACTAGTGTCCCCACAGATACGCAGTATTTT,CASSTTSVPTDTQYF
-,TRBV4-3,TRBJ1-4,-,TGCGCCAGCAGCCAACCCACAGGAGCAACTAATGAAAAACTGTTTTTT,CASSQPTGATNEKLFF
-,TRBV7-9,TRBJ1-4,few,TGTGCCAGCAGCTTACGAATGGATAATGAAAAACTGTTTTTT,CASSLRMDNEKLFF